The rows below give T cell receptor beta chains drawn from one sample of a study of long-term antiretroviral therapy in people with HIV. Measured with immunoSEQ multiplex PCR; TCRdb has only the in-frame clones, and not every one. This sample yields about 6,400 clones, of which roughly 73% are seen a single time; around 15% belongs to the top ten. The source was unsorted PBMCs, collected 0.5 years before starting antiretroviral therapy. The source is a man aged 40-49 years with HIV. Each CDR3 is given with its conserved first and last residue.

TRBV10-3 CAISESTGMNTEAFF
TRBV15 CATSRGQGAFPTEAFF
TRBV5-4 CASSYSARGDDEQYF
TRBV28 CASSLAQGNTGELFF
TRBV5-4 CASSSIQDYEQYF
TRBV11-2 CASSFLSAAGGSPYEQYF
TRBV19 CASSTPFFTSGGRNTGELFF
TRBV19 CASKVRTGDNTGELFF
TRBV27 CASSPTLAGGSELFF
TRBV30 CAWSTDYSYEQYF
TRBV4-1 CASSPLTGELFF
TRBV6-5 CASSPAGGGEQFF
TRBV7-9 CASSYWDSSYEQYF
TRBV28 CASSPQGARRGEQYF
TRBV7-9 CASSLTGGGEQYF
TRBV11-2 CASSLEAGPYEQYF
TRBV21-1 CASSKDIRDPNYGYTF
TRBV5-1 CASSSGQGNTEAFF
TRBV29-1 CSVLGGAGELFF
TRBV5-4 CASSLAREGSGYTF
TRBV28 CASSYDRGMNTEAFF
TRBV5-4 CASSSPGQTYNEQFF
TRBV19 CASSPQDADTEAFF
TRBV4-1 CASSQDWQGHEQYF
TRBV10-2 CASSEPGRANYGYTF
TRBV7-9 CASSLGGDTNTGELFF
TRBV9 CASSVDPGRGFSTDTQYF
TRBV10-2 CASSDHGPEQYF
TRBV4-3 CASSQDRNRGAEAFF
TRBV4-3 CASSQGTSYHEQYF
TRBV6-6 CASSSGIRGLGYEQYF
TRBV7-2 CASSPGATPTYEQYF
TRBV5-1 CASSSLGGKGSYEQYF
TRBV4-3 CASSQDLGSYEQYF
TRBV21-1 CASSEQLWLGGSGNTIYF
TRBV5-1 CASSLHGTATEAFF
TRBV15 CATSRATSGVAKNIQYF
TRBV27 CASSPSPLAGGFSNQPQHF
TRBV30 CAYRLAPLNEQYF
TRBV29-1 CSVLGQRGAFF
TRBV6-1 CAISPVGAYEQYF
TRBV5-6 CASSSAGETNYGYTF
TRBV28 CASSLFQPFSNEKLFF
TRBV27 CASSLNIGEQYF
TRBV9 CASSEGQGFSYEQYF
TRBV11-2 CASSSLSGGAINEQFF
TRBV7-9 CASSSDRGPYEQYF
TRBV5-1 CASSPGTATNTGELFF
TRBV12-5 CASGLGRGTEAFF
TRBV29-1 CSAPSRQGGGYTF
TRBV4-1 CASSQGQGSNYGYTF
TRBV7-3 CASSLGHSYEQYF
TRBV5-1 CASSFSTGDTGELFF
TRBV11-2 CASRAGTGSYEQYF